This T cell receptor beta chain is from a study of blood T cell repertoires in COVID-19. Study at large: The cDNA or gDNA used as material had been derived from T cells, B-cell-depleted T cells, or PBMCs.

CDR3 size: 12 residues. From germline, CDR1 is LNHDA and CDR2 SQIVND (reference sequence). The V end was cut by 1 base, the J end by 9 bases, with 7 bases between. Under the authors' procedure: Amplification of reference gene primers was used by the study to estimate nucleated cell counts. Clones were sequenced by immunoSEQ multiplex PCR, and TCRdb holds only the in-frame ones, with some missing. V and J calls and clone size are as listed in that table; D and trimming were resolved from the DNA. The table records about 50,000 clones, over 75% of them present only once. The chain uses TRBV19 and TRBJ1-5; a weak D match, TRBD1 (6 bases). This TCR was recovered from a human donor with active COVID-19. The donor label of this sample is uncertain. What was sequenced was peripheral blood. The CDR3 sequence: CASSIGGLPQHF. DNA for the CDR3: TGTGCCAGTAGTATAGGGGGGCTGCCCCAGCATTTT. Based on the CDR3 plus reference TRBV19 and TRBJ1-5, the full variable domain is DGGITQSPKYLFRKEGQNVTLSCEQNLNHDAMYWYRQDPGQGLRLIYYSQIVNDFQKGDIAEGYSVSREKKESFPLTVTSAQKNPTAFYLCASSIGGLPQHFGDGTRLSIL.